This T cell receptor beta chain stems from a study of OX40 agonist ivuxolimab in advanced cancers. With regard to the full study: The costimulatory receptor OX40 (CD134) was targeted by ivuxolimab, a fully human IgG2 agonistic monoclonal antibody. Intravenous ivuxolimab was administered to patients every 2 weeks at six dose levels: 0.01, 0.1, 0.3, 1.5, 3 and 10 mg/kg. Of the approximately 50 dose-escalation patients, hepatocellular carcinoma was present in roughly 19, melanoma in some 15, renal cell carcinoma in 9 and head and neck cancer in 9. A male proportion of under 85% and a mean age of 60 years, ranging from roughly 23 to 80, were recorded for the dose-escalation cohort. Prior anti-PD-1, anti-PD-L1 or anti-CTLA-4 therapy was permitted, and checkpoint inhibitors had been received by roughly 40% of dose-escalation patients. Partial responses occurred in three dose-escalation patients, of whom one had hepatocellular carcinoma and two had cutaneous melanoma. The purpose of peripheral TCRbeta sequencing was to test whether ivuxolimab changed TCR sequence diversity and led to clonal T-cell expansion. The paper reports the monotherapy dose-escalation portion (N of about 50 patients) of the phase I ivuxolimab trial.

Based on the germline V gene, the CDR1 and CDR2 sequences are SGHTA and FQGNSA. V is pared back by 5 bases and J by 6 bases, with 10 bases lying between the germline termini. There are 13 amino acids in the CDR3, from cysteine to phenylalanine inclusive. Kept here is only the CDR3 DNA, which spans 39 bases and is read in frame from base 1. The trial excluded patients who had a history of autoimmune disease or were on systemic immunosuppression. In every dose cohort, peripheral blood was drawn for TCR sequencing at baseline, cycle 4 day 1, and cycle 7 day 1. The samples were drawn from a first-in-human, open-label, multicenter phase I dose-escalation trial of ivuxolimab. Adults with locally advanced or metastatic melanoma, renal cell, hepatocellular, or head and neck squamous cell carcinoma were enrolled in the trial. Before TCR sequencing, CD4+ T cells and CD8+ T cells from peripheral blood were sorted into separate populations.

Genomic DNA was extracted from sorted cells for sequencing of the TCRbeta CDR3 region. TCRbeta CDR3 regions were sequenced using the immunoSEQ Assay. TCRdb stores this immuneACCESS table with in-frame sequences only. Part of the clones is absent; in the studies checked, under half of the shortfall reflects unresolved V genes, and no reason is known for the rest. The table for this sample lists about 50,000 clones; 81% of them were counted only once. The ten largest clones take up about 7.3% of the sample. Findings and caveats that apply to the study as a whole: After ivuxolimab, CD8+ T cells had more expanded clones than CD4+ T cells on average. In partial responders in the 0.1-3.0 mg/kg groups, normalized peripheral clonal expansion was found to be among the lowest, especially among CD8+ T cells. Clonal expansion of both CD4+ and CD8+ blood T cells was observed from baseline to week 6 at doses 0.1 to 3.0 mg/kg. The antigen specificity of the clonally expanded peripheral T cells was not determined. Low levels of normalized T-cell clonal expansion were also seen in some nonresponding patients.

This clone was seen a single time. The clone's antigen remains unknown. Base-call qualities are not available, and no considerably larger clone is one nucleotide away. The receptor's source is an adult with an advanced solid tumor such as melanoma, head and neck, liver or kidney cancer. Rearrangement joined TRBV7-2 to TRBJ2-2; the D segment cannot be called with confidence. Source: CD4+ or CD8+ T cells sorted from blood, taken in a trial of the OX40 agonist ivuxolimab. Read as DNA, the sequence is TGTGCCAGCAGCCGCCGTTGGGCCGGGGAGCTGTTTTTT. Translated, this is CASSRRWAGELFF.